The 28 T cell receptor beta chains presented below share a single source sample, sequenced in a study of T cells in localized non-small cell lung cancer. The data were produced by immunoSEQ multiplex PCR, yet TCRdb's version contains in-frame clones alone and is incomplete. The sample shows about 33,000 clones, roughly 75% of them seen only once. This material consisted of peripheral blood, taken before any cancer treatment. These receptors were collected from a male donor aged 60 or over with stage III squamous cell lung carcinoma.

This chain links TRBV18 with TRBJ1-6; D unclear. In germline, CDR1 is KGHSH, CDR2 LQKENI. Trimming removed 6 bases at V and 6 bases at J, with 15 bases between. This CDR3 spans 15 amino acids. The CDR3 protein is CASSPRPAFNSPLHF. In DNA, the CDR3 is TGTGCCAGCTCGCCCAGACCAGCTTTTAATTCACCCCTCCACTTT.

This clone was picked up a small number of times. The rearrangement joins TRBV7-2 to TRBJ1-5, with 9 positions matching TRBD1. CDR1 SGHTA and CDR2 FQGNSA come from the germline V gene. V shed 3 bases and J 5 bases; nucleotides not matched to a gene: 8. This CDR3 contains 16 residues. The CDR3 here is CASSFGDWTGDQPQHF. CDR3 coding DNA: TGTGCCAGCAGCTTCGGCGATTGGACAGGGGATCAGCCCCAGCATTTT.

V gene TRBV9 combines with J gene TRBJ2-2; D unclear. The CDR3 runs to 12 residues. Trimming removed 4 bases at V and 4 bases at J, with 5 bases between. Germline V gene lookup returns CDR1 SGDLS and CDR2 YYNGEE. Here the CDR3 DNA reads TGTGCCAGCAGCTTAGTCACCGGGGAGCTGTTTTTT. Protein sequence: CASSLVTGELFF.

The chain has TRBV7-2 and TRBJ2-1, with 8 bases aligning to TRBD2. Germline CDR1 SGHTA, CDR2 FQGNSA. CDR3 size: 15 residues. V was clipped by 1 base and J by 9 bases; unmatched bases: 8. Here the CDR3 reads CASSLEGTSGSEQFF. CDR3 DNA: TGTGCCAGCAGCTTAGAAGGGACTAGTGGCTCTGAGCAGTTCTTC.

J is TRBJ2-5 and V is TRBV28; no firm D call. V dropped 3 bases and J dropped 2 bases, with 10 bases sitting between them. Germline lookup yields CDR1 MDHEN and CDR2 SYDVKM. The CDR3 totals 14 residues. CDR3 sequence: CASSFPGLQETQYF. The CDR3 bases are TGTGCCAGCAGTTTCCCCGGCTTACAAGAGACCCAGTACTTC. Looking up the rest from reference TRBV28 and TRBJ2-5 gives the full variable domain: DVKVTQSSRYLVKRTGEKVFLECVQDMDHENMFWYRQDPGLGLRLIYFSYDVKMKEKGDIPEGYSVSREKKERFSLILESASTNQTSMYLCASSFPGLQETQYFGPGTRLLVL.

V is TRBV28 and J is TRBJ2-3; 7 positions match TRBD1. The CDR3 runs to 14 residues. Germline V gene lookup returns CDR1 MDHEN and CDR2 SYDVKM. Losses at the gene ends were 4 bases for V and 1 base for J; bases not matched to a gene: 2. CDR3 DNA: TGTGCCAGCAGTTCTGACAGGGGCACAGATACGCAGTATTTT. It translates to CASSSDRGTDTQYF.

The rearrangement links TRBV19 to TRBJ1-5; D is perhaps TRBD1 (5 bases). CDR1 is LNHDA and CDR2 is SQIVND in the germline V gene (reference sequence). This CDR3 is 17 amino acids long. The ends were cut back, 7 bases at V and 0 bases at J, with 19 bases in the middle. The CDR3 sequence: CASIRDHIPYSNQPQHF. CDR3 in DNA: TGTGCCAGTATTAGGGACCATATCCCTTATAGCAATCAGCCCCAGCATTTT.

The chain combines TRBV7-2 with TRBJ2-1; D is perhaps TRBD1 (7 bases). The germline CDR1 and CDR2 sequences are SGHTA and FQGNSA. The CDR3 is 14 residues long. V was clipped by 5 bases and J by 9 bases, with 17 bases between them. The CDR3 loop reads CASSPRFQGGEQFF. The CDR3 DNA reads TGTGCCAGCAGCCCTAGGTTTCAGGGGGGTGAGCAGTTCTTC. The full variable domain, its missing parts supplied by reference TRBV7-2 and TRBJ2-1, is GAGVSQSPSNKVTEKGKDVELRCDPISGHTALYWYRQSLGQGLEFLIYFQGNSAPDKSGLPSDRFSAERTGGSVSTLTIQRTQQEDSAVYLCASSPRFQGGEQFFGPGTRLTVL.

This rearrangement joins TRBV7-2 to TRBJ2-7; D possibly corresponds to TRBD1 (6 bases). CDR3 length: 12 amino acids. V lost 5 bases and J lost 9, with 14 bases in between. Germline CDR1 and CDR2: SGHTA and FQGNSA. The CDR3 DNA follows: TGTGCCAGCAGCCCCTCCCAGGGGAGGCAGTACTTC. Its translation is CASSPSQGRQYF.

The chain employs TRBV5-4 and TRBJ2-3; 9 bases fit TRBD2. The CDR3 extends over 16 amino acids. J was trimmed by 3 bases and V by 0 bases; bases with no gene match: 5. Per the germline V gene, CDR1 is SGHNT and CDR2 is YYREEE (reference sequence). The DNA of the CDR3 is TGTGCCAGCAGCTTGGCGGGCGGGGGGGCAACAGATACGCAGTATTTT. This encodes CASSLAGGGATDTQYF.

The chain joins TRBV4-1 to TRBJ2-2; 10 nucleotides line up with TRBD2. V was clipped by 3 bases and J by 4 bases; unmatched bases: 11. From germline, CDR1 is MGHRA and CDR2 YSYEKL. The CDR3 consists of 18 residues. CDR3 sequence (DNA): TGCGCCAGCAGCCACCTAAGAGGGAGCGGGAGGGGCACCGGGGAGCTGTTTTTT. Translating gives CASSHLRGSGRGTGELFF.

V gene TRBV19 combines with J gene TRBJ2-1, with TRBD2 matching over 12 bases. This CDR3 region has 15 residues. V was pared by 6 bases and J by 10 bases, with 10 bases of the junction left unmatched. Germline loops: CDR1 LNHDA, CDR2 SQIVND (reference sequence). CDR3 protein: CASSSTSGRFSEQFF. CDR3 nucleotides: TGTGCCAGTAGCTCGACTAGCGGGAGATTTTCGGAGCAGTTCTTC.

This sequence joins TRBV13 and TRBJ2-1; TRBD2 matches 12 bases. The germline CDR1 and CDR2 sequences are PRHDT and FYEKMQ (reference sequence). The CDR3 is 16 residues long. After removal of 5 bases from V and 4 bases from J, the junction contained 6 bases not matched to a gene. CDR3 loop: CASSLTSGGPYNEQFF. CDR3 DNA sequence: TGTGCCAGCAGCCTCACTAGCGGGGGGCCTTACAATGAGCAGTTCTTC.

The chain combines TRBV7-9 with TRBJ1-2; D remains unclear. V dropped 3 bases and J dropped 2 bases, with 10 bases sitting between them. Germline values: CDR1 SEHNR, CDR2 FQNEAQ (reference sequence). The length of the CDR3 is 14 residues. The CDR3 DNA sequence: TGTGCCAGCAGCTTTTTCGGGGTAAACTATGGCTACACCTTC. It translates to CASSFFGVNYGYTF.

This chain uses TRBV19 with TRBJ1-1; 7 bases match TRBD1. The V gene end was trimmed by 10 bases and the J gene end by 2 bases; junction bases not matched to a gene: 13. The CDR3 consists of 15 residues. From germline, CDR1 is LNHDA and CDR2 SQIVND (reference sequence). The CDR3 loop reads CAIKNRGGVNTEAFF. CDR3 in DNA: TGTGCCATCAAGAACAGGGGCGGAGTAAACACTGAAGCTTTCTTT.

This sequence joins TRBV4-3 and TRBJ1-6; D unresolved. CDR3 length equals 17 residues. Germline CDR1 is LGHNA and CDR2 is YSLEER. Trimming removed 0 bases from V and 0 bases from J, with 9 bases in between. The CDR3 loop is CASSQETRSSYNSPLHF. CDR3 nucleotide sequence: TGCGCCAGCAGCCAAGAAACGCGCAGCTCCTATAATTCACCCCTCCACTTT.

J is TRBJ2-3 and V is TRBV7-2; the match to TRBD2 covers 8 bases. CDR1 and CDR2 (germline): SGHTA, FQGNSA. Losses at the gene ends were 0 bases for V and 4 bases for J; bases not matched to a gene: 6. The CDR3 consists of 16 residues. The CDR3 loop reads CASSLALAGWADTQYF. The CDR3 DNA is TGTGCCAGCAGCTTAGCTTTAGCGGGGTGGGCAGATACGCAGTATTTT.

The V gene is TRBV6-1, the J gene TRBJ2-7; 8 positions agree with TRBD1. Trimming removed 5 bases from V and 6 bases from J; junction bases left unmatched: 12. The CDR3 totals 15 residues. CDR1 MNHNS and CDR2 SASEGT come from the germline V gene. The CDR3 is CASSIRDRPLVEQYF. The DNA of the CDR3 is TGTGCCAGCAGTATTCGGGACAGGCCTCTTGTCGAGCAGTACTTC.

V is TRBV27 and J is TRBJ1-1, with a weak D call TRBD1 (6 bases). The CDR3 is 15 amino acids. V lost 3 bases and J 5 bases, leaving 16 bases between the germline ends. Germline V lookup: CDR1 MNHEY, CDR2 SMNVEV (reference sequence). CDR3 sequence (DNA): TGTGCCAGCAGTTTCAGGGGCAGAGGTAGGACTGAAGCTTTCTTT. Its protein product is CASSFRGRGRTEAFF.

This chain joins TRBV5-1 and TRBJ1-4; D ambiguous. The CDR3 loop spans 13 amino acids. The V end lost 4 bases, the J end lost 6 bases, and 10 bases lay between the germline ends. Germline assignment: CDR1 SGHRS and CDR2 YFSETQ. The CDR3 spells CASSEGPHEKLFF. CDR3 coding DNA: TGCGCCAGCAGCGAAGGGCCTCATGAAAAACTGTTTTTT.

CDR3 residues: CASSYGTLNTEAFF. CDR3 DNA sequence: TGTGCCAGCAGCTACGGGACTCTAAACACTGAAGCTTTCTTT. V and J are TRBV5-4 and TRBJ1-1; possible D gene TRBD1, 5 bases. The germline gives CDR1 SGHNT, CDR2 YYREEE (reference sequence). V shed 3 bases and J shed 2 bases, with 11 bases lying between them. The CDR3 covers 14 residues.

This sequence joins TRBV30 and TRBJ2-1; either TRBD1 or TRBD2 may fit D (5 bases each). Trimming stripped 5 bases from V and 10 bases from J, with 12 bases between. The V gene's germline CDR1 is GTSNPN and CDR2 SVGIG (reference sequence). The CDR3 length is 11 residues. CDR3 residues: CAWGTQREQFF. In nucleotides, the CDR3 is TGTGCCTGGGGGACCCAGAGGGAGCAGTTCTTC.

The chain links TRBV9 to TRBJ2-5; D is unclear. V shed 0 bases and J shed 1 base, with 10 bases lying between them. The length of the CDR3 is 15 residues. Germline V gives CDR1 SGDLS, CDR2 YYNGEE. CDR3: CASSVGAATQETQYF. Written as DNA, the CDR3 is TGTGCCAGCAGCGTAGGGGCAGCCACCCAAGAGACCCAGTACTTC.

This clone qualifies as medium-sized. This chain uses TRBV4-3 with TRBJ1-1; no definite D call. CDR3 size: 14 residues. Germline lookup yields CDR1 LGHNA and CDR2 YSLEER. V dropped 0 bases and J dropped 2 bases, with 7 bases sitting between them. As DNA, the CDR3 is TGCGCCAGCAGCCAAGAAAACTTCAACACTGAAGCTTTCTTT. Translation: CASSQENFNTEAFF.

The V and J genes are TRBV6-6 and TRBJ1-4, with 7 bases aligning to TRBD1. Germline values: CDR1 MNHNY, CDR2 SVGAGI (reference sequence). V dropped 0 bases and J dropped 8; count of bases not matched to a gene: 6. The CDR3 runs 15 residues. The CDR3 loop reads CASSYSGDSGEKLFF. As DNA, the CDR3 is TGTGCCAGCAGTTACTCGGGGGACAGTGGAGAAAAACTGTTTTTT.

The chain is built from TRBV7-3 and TRBJ1-6, with TRBD1 identical over 7 bases. The J segment lost 5 bases and the V segment lost 2 bases, leaving 6 bases of the junction unmatched. Germline V CDR1 and CDR2: SGHTA, FQGTGA. The CDR3 is made up of 16 amino acids. CDR3 in DNA: TGTGCCAGCAGCTTATATCCAGGGGGTAATAATTCACCCCTCCACTTT. It translates to CASSLYPGGNNSPLHF.

The genes are TRBV19 and TRBJ1-1, with unresolved D. Trimming removed 8 bases at V and 4 bases at J, with 14 bases between. The CDR3 runs to 13 residues. Germline CDR1 LNHDA, CDR2 SQIVND (reference sequence). The chain's CDR3 is CASADPWSTEAFF. DNA for the CDR3: TGTGCCAGTGCGGACCCTTGGAGCACTGAAGCTTTCTTT.

By sample fraction, this clone is medium-sized. The chain has TRBV30 and TRBJ2-2; possibly TRBD1 or TRBD2 for D (6 bases each). V lost 3 bases, J lost 6 bases, and 17 bases lay in between. Germline lookup yields CDR1 GTSNPN and CDR2 SVGIG (reference sequence). The CDR3 spans 15 residues. The CDR3 coding sequence is TGTGCCTGGAGCGAGGGGGGAACGGTAGCCGGGGAGCTGTTTTTT. It codes for CAWSEGGTVAGELFF.